Shown below are 12 T cell receptor beta chains from a single sample sequenced in a study of shared clonotypes between healthy human individuals. Profiled with immunoSEQ multiplex PCR; TCRdb holds only in-frame clones, not every one. The sample includes about half a million clones, 81% of them seen just once. The sample comprised PBMCs. All receptors come from a woman between 35 and 50 years old in good health. Some clones in this sample may be carry-over from other donors' samples.

The V and J genes are TRBV5-4 and TRBJ2-5; TRBD2 might be the D (6 bases). This CDR3 contains 14 residues. Germline loops: CDR1 SGHNT, CDR2 YYREEE (reference sequence). The germline V and J ends were trimmed by 3 bases and 0 bases, with 9 bases remaining between them. Here the CDR3 DNA reads TGTGCCAGCAGCTCCCCTAGCGACCAAGAGACCCAGTACTTC. This sequence encodes CASSSPSDQETQYF.

The rearrangement joins TRBV5-4 to TRBJ2-5, with 7 nucleotides matching TRBD1. The CDR3 extends over 13 amino acids. After removal of 4 bases from V and 10 bases from J, the junction contained 10 bases not matched to a gene. Germline loops: CDR1 SGHNT, CDR2 YYREEE (reference sequence). The CDR3 sequence: CASSDGQARDQYF. CDR3 nucleotide sequence: TGTGCCAGCAGCGACGGACAGGCCCGGGACCAGTACTTC.

The V call is TRBV6-5, the J call TRBJ2-7, with D maybe TRBD1 (5 bases). Looked up from germline, CDR1 is MNHEY and CDR2 is SVGAGI. The V end lost 6 bases, the J end lost 5 bases, and 14 bases lay between the germline ends. This CDR3 contains 13 residues. CDR3 coding DNA: TGTGCCAGCAGCCAAGGTCAGGGCGACGAGCAGTACTTC. It translates to CASSQGQGDEQYF.

This clone was seen a single time. This chain uses TRBV2 with TRBJ2-5; 7 positions match TRBD2. Per the germline V gene, CDR1 is SNHLY and CDR2 is FYNNEI. The CDR3 covers 12 residues. V dropped 6 bases and J dropped 4; count of bases not matched to a gene: 2. The CDR3 DNA sequence: TGTGCCAGCAGCTTAGCGGGAGAGACCCAGTACTTC. It translates to CASSLAGETQYF.

The rearrangement links TRBV28 to TRBJ2-1; D call uncertain. CDR1 and CDR2 (germline): MDHEN, SYDVKM. The CDR3 sequence is 12 residues long. With 4 bases removed from V and 11 bases from J, the gap between germline ends came to 12 bases. CDR3 loop: CASSSDGRQQFF. The CDR3 DNA reads as TGTGCCAGCAGTTCCGACGGGCGGCAGCAGTTCTTC.

A word on this clone: This sample includes further DNA sequences coding for the same CDR3. The CDR3 DNA follows: TGTGCCAGCAGCGTGGGACTAGCTCTTAACACCGGGGAGCTGTTTTTT. Translated, it gives CASSVGLALNTGELFF. The chain carries TRBV9 and TRBJ2-2, with TRBD2 matching 9 bases. The J segment lost 2 bases and the V segment lost 2 bases, leaving 4 bases of the junction unmatched. Germline values: CDR1 SGDLS, CDR2 YYNGEE. This CDR3 region has 16 residues.

The V gene is TRBV2, the J gene TRBJ2-1, with D hard to call. CDR1 and CDR2 from the germline V gene are SNHLY and FYNNEI. V was trimmed by 5 bases and J by 10 bases, leaving 21 bases between them. This CDR3 is built from 15 residues. This chain's CDR3 is CASSKETAPVGEQFF. The CDR3 coding sequence is TGTGCCAGCAGTAAGGAGACCGCACCAGTTGGGGAGCAGTTCTTC.

The chain carries TRBV10-1 and TRBJ2-2; D gene unclear. CDR1 WNHNN and CDR2 SYGVQD come from the germline V gene (reference sequence). V gave up 3 bases and J gave up 1 base, with 6 bases separating them. The CDR3 runs to 14 residues. DNA for the CDR3: TGCGCCAGCAGTGACCTCAAGAACACCGGGGAGCTGTTTTTT. Encoded protein: CASSDLKNTGELFF.

In its sample, this clone was seen many times. The same CDR3 arises from other DNA sequences in this sample as well. The J gene is TRBJ2-7, the V gene TRBV5-1, with TRBD1 matching 8 bases. With 4 bases clipped from V and 2 bases from J, the junction kept 8 bases outside the gene matches. This CDR3 contains 15 residues. The germline V gene has CDR1 SGHRS and CDR2 YFSETQ. CDR3 sequence: CASSIGTGPAYEQYF. The CDR3 nucleotides are TGCGCCAGCAGCATCGGGACAGGCCCCGCCTACGAGCAGTACTTC.

This clone was picked up many times. The V call is TRBV6-6, the J call TRBJ2-1; 8 bases match TRBD2. Per germline, CDR1 MNHNY and CDR2 SVGAGI (reference sequence). Trimming cost V 6 bases and J 1 base; bases outside gene matches: 5. The CDR3 runs 15 residues. The CDR3 DNA follows: TGTGCCAGCAGCTACGAGCGGGAGTCCTACAATGAGCAGTTCTTC. Amino acids: CASSYERESYNEQFF.

The CDR3 nucleotides are TGTGCCAGCAGGACTGGACTAGCGGGAGGGAGCTCCTACGAGCAGTACTTC. This encodes CASRTGLAGGSSYEQYF. The rearrangement links TRBV27 to TRBJ2-7, with 15 bases matching TRBD2. The CDR3 totals 17 residues. Germline V gene lookup returns CDR1 MNHEY and CDR2 SMNVEV (reference sequence). Trimming took 6 bases from V and 0 from J; bases not matched to a gene: 6.

On this clone: A single base is all that separates this from a far larger clone, so a read error is likely. The chain carries TRBV18 and TRBJ2-5; D is unclear. The germline CDR1 and CDR2 sequences are KGHSH and LQKENI. This CDR3 contains 14 residues. V lost 8 bases and J lost 5, with 18 bases in between. The CDR3 spells CASQTISSRETQYF. The CDR3 nucleotides read TGTGCCAGCCAAACGATATCCTCGCGGGAGACCCAGTACTTC.